This is a list of T cell receptor beta chains from one sample in a study of PD-L1 blockade in urothelial cancer. Produced via immunoSEQ multiplex PCR; TCRdb's table is partial and in-frame only. The sample holds thousands of clones, more than 35% seen once. Sequencing used tumor tissue, obtained before atezolizumab (anti-PD-L1) treatment. The receptors come from a man aged 55-75 years with urothelial cancer. Each CDR3 is given with its conserved first and last residue. D genes are given only for firm matches. Not all rows give a size; the values are once, few, many and, for expanded clones, a class.

J gene: TRBJ1-2
D gene: TRBD1
clone size: few
V gene: TRBV23-1
CDR3 length: 15
CDR3 protein: CASSPGQGMDYGYTF
CDR3 DNA: TGCGCCAGCAGTCCCGGACAGGGTATGGACTATGGCTACACCTTC

J gene: TRBJ1-1
D gene: .
clone size: .
V gene: TRBV19
CDR3 length: 14
CDR3 protein: CASSIVGTEKEAFF
CDR3 DNA: TGTGCCAGTAGTATTGTTGGCACAGAGAAAGAAGCTTTCTTT

J gene: TRBJ2-1
D gene: TRBD1
clone size: .
V gene: TRBV5-1
CDR3 length: 14
CDR3 protein: CASGSRQGRNEQFF
CDR3 DNA: TGCGCCAGCGGGTCTAGACAGGGACGCAATGAGCAGTTCTTC

J gene: TRBJ1-4
D gene: .
clone size: medium-sized
V gene: TRBV9
CDR3 length: 13
CDR3 protein: CASSVGLVEKLFF
CDR3 DNA: TGTGCCAGCAGCGTCGGACTCGTGGAAAAACTGTTTTTT

J gene: TRBJ1-2
D gene: TRBD1
clone size: .
V gene: TRBV11-3
CDR3 length: 16
CDR3 protein: CASSSLRQGGSYGYTF
CDR3 DNA: TGTGCCAGCAGCAGCCTTCGACAGGGTGGGAGCTATGGCTACACCTTC

J gene: TRBJ2-7
D gene: .
clone size: few
V gene: TRBV6-8
CDR3 length: 13
CDR3 protein: CASSYQSSYEQYF
CDR3 DNA: TGTGCCAGCAGTTATCAGAGCTCCTACGAGCAGTACTTC

J gene: TRBJ1-1
D gene: .
clone size: .
V gene: TRBV15
CDR3 length: 17
CDR3 protein: CATSRDQGGFMNTEAFF
CDR3 DNA: TGTGCCACCAGCAGAGATCAAGGGGGGTTCATGAACACTGAAGCTTTCTTT

J gene: TRBJ1-4
D gene: TRBD1
clone size: .
V gene: TRBV10-2
CDR3 length: 15
CDR3 protein: CASRETGANNEKLFF
CDR3 DNA: TGCGCCAGCAGGGAGACAGGGGCAAATAATGAAAAACTGTTTTTT

J gene: TRBJ2-3
D gene: TRBD2
clone size: .
V gene: TRBV10-2
CDR3 length: 16
CDR3 protein: CASSIGRGPSTDTQYF
CDR3 DNA: TGCGCCAGCAGTATTGGGAGGGGCCCTAGCACAGATACGCAGTATTTT

J gene: TRBJ2-7
D gene: TRBD1
clone size: .
V gene: TRBV15
CDR3 length: 15
CDR3 protein: CATSRDRQGDPRMYF
CDR3 DNA: TGTGCCACCAGCAGAGATCGGCAGGGGGATCCTCGGATGTACTTC

J gene: TRBJ2-3
D gene: TRBD2
clone size: .
V gene: TRBV19
CDR3 length: 15
CDR3 protein: CASSRGEQGADTQYF
CDR3 DNA: TGTGCCAGTAGCCGGGGGGAGCAGGGCGCAGATACGCAGTATTTT

J gene: TRBJ2-3
D gene: .
clone size: few
V gene: TRBV6-8
CDR3 length: 14
CDR3 protein: CASSPGADTDTQYF
CDR3 DNA: TGTGCCAGCAGCCCTGGGGCCGACACAGATACGCAGTATTTT

J gene: TRBJ2-3
D gene: TRBD1
clone size: .
V gene: TRBV19
CDR3 length: 14
CDR3 protein: CASSATGGLDTQYF
CDR3 DNA: TGTGCCAGTAGTGCGACAGGGGGTCTAGATACGCAGTATTTT

J gene: TRBJ1-5
D gene: TRBD1
clone size: .
V gene: TRBV15
CDR3 length: 18
CDR3 protein: CATSRDWARTGGNQPQHF
CDR3 DNA: TGTGCCACCAGCAGAGATTGGGCCCGGACAGGGGGCAATCAGCCCCAGCATTTT

J gene: TRBJ1-5
D gene: .
clone size: .
V gene: TRBV25-1
CDR3 length: 13
CDR3 protein: CASSEYSNQPQHF
CDR3 DNA: TGTGCCAGCAGTGAATATAGCAATCAGCCCCAGCATTTT

J gene: TRBJ2-7
D gene: TRBD2
clone size: few
V gene: TRBV19
CDR3 length: 12
CDR3 protein: CATRGDSYEQYF
CDR3 DNA: TGTGCCACGCGGGGGGACTCCTACGAGCAGTACTTC

J gene: TRBJ1-2
D gene: .
clone size: .
V gene: TRBV6-8
CDR3 length: 13
CDR3 protein: CASSYSFLGGYTF
CDR3 DNA: TGTGCCAGCAGTTACTCGTTCCTCGGAGGCTACACCTTC

J gene: TRBJ1-3
D gene: .
clone size: few
V gene: TRBV7-5
CDR3 length: 22
CDR3 protein: CVRSLVGLIDPFRALSGNTIYF
CDR3 DNA: TGTGTCAGAAGCTTAGTGGGTTTGATTGATCCATTCCGGGCTCTCTCTGGAAACACCATATATTTT

J gene: TRBJ1-2
D gene: .
clone size: .
V gene: TRBV28
CDR3 length: 14
CDR3 protein: CASSLLGPEGGYTF
CDR3 DNA: TGTGCCAGCAGTTTATTGGGACCCGAGGGAGGCTACACCTTC

J gene: TRBJ1-5
D gene: .
clone size: .
V gene: TRBV19
CDR3 length: 14
CDR3 protein: CASSIFSGNQPQHF
CDR3 DNA: TGTGCCAGTAGTATTTTCTCGGGTAATCAGCCCCAGCATTTT

J gene: TRBJ2-7
D gene: .
clone size: .
V gene: TRBV28
CDR3 length: 13
CDR3 protein: CASTLGEGYEQYF
CDR3 DNA: TGTGCCAGCACCCTCGGCGAGGGGTACGAGCAGTACTTC

J gene: TRBJ2-1
D gene: .
clone size: .
V gene: TRBV14
CDR3 length: 15
CDR3 protein: CASSPSGGSGNEQFF
CDR3 DNA: TGTGCCAGCAGCCCGTCGGGGGGCTCGGGGAATGAGCAGTTCTTC

J gene: TRBJ2-1
D gene: TRBD2
clone size: few
V gene: TRBV6-8
CDR3 length: 13
CDR3 protein: CASTSGAYNEQFF
CDR3 DNA: TGTGCCTCCACTAGCGGAGCCTACAATGAGCAGTTCTTC

J gene: TRBJ2-1
D gene: TRBD2
clone size: .
V gene: TRBV29-1
CDR3 length: 15
CDR3 protein: CSVRQTSGGHNEQFF
CDR3 DNA: TGCAGCGTCCGGCAAACTAGCGGGGGCCACAATGAGCAGTTCTTC

J gene: TRBJ2-3
D gene: TRBD2
clone size: .
V gene: TRBV15
CDR3 length: 16
CDR3 protein: CATSRGTSGDTDTQYF
CDR3 DNA: TGTGCCACCAGCAGAGGGACTAGCGGCGACACAGATACGCAGTATTTT

J gene: TRBJ2-7
D gene: TRBD1
clone size: large
V gene: TRBV29-1
CDR3 length: 13
CDR3 protein: CSVAGTGINEQYF
CDR3 DNA: TGCAGCGTGGCCGGGACAGGGATCAACGAGCAGTACTTC

J gene: TRBJ1-2
D gene: TRBD1
clone size: medium-sized
V gene: TRBV7-2
CDR3 length: 15
CDR3 protein: CASSLGDRGAYGYTF
CDR3 DNA: TGTGCCAGCAGCTTAGGGGACAGGGGGGCATACGGCTACACCTTC

J gene: TRBJ2-3
D gene: .
clone size: .
V gene: TRBV12-5
CDR3 length: 11
CDR3 protein: CASGEVDTQYF
CDR3 DNA: TGTGCTAGTGGCGAGGTGGATACGCAGTATTTT